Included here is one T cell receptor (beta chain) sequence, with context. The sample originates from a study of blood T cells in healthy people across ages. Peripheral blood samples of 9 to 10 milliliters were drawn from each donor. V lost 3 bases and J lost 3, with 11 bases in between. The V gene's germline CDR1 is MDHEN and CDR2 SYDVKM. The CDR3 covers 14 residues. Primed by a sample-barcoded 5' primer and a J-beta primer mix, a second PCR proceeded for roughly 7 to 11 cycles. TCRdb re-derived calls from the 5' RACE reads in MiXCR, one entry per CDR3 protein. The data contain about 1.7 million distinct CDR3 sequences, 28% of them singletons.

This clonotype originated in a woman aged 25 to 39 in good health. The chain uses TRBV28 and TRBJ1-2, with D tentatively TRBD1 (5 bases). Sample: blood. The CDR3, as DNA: TGTGCCAGCAGTTTTTCCAGGGCTGACTATGGCTACACCTTC. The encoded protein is CASSFSRADYGYTF.